What follows describes a single T cell receptor (beta chain). The antigen is not known. Per sample, extraction of total RNA gave at least 5.5 micrograms in every case. Primers used in a second PCR of about 6 to 12 cycles were a sample-barcoded 5' primer and a J-beta primer mix. TCRdb independently ran MiXCR on the 5' RACE reads; one entry per CDR3 protein. The sample yields about 1,400,000 distinct CDR3 sequences, 59% seen once. This entry comes from a study of blood T cells in healthy people across ages. Across the whole study: Capturing about one barcoded beta molecule per two T cells was achieved by template switching.

This CDR3 has 20 residues. From germline, CDR1 is MNHEY and CDR2 SMNVEV (reference sequence). V shed 5 bases and J 0 bases; nucleotides not matched to a gene: 14. The study, taken as a whole, reports: Whereas aged donors had fewer naive CD4+ cells, long-lived donors had more of them and higher diversity. The CMV status of each donor remained undetermined, and this could have confounded shifts in expanded clonotypes.

The clonotype comes from a man aged 18-30 years in good health. The rearrangement links TRBV27 to TRBJ2-7; 15 bases match TRBD2. The sample was blood. The CDR3 region is CASSPGLAGGLIKGSYEQYF. CDR3 in DNA: TGTGCCAGCAGTCCGGGACTAGCGGGAGGTCTCATAAAAGGCTCCTACGAGCAGTACTTC.